The 26 T cell receptor beta chains below were found in one sample sequenced in a study of cytomegalovirus exposure and HLA in healthy donors (dated by TCRdb to the late 2010s). Library construction relied on the immunoSEQ multiplex PCR assay. For the multiplex PCR, a mixture combining 60 forward primers for TCR Vbeta segments and 13 reverse primers for TCR Jbeta segments was used. TCRdb stores this immuneACCESS table with in-frame sequences only. Part of the clones is absent; in the studies checked, under half of the shortfall reflects unresolved V genes, and no reason is known for the rest. The sample contains approximately 150,000 clones, over 60% of them found a single time. The ten most abundant clones make up about 1.8% of the sample. Sequencing was done on a sample of PBMCs. Receptors originate from a woman in her thirties or forties in good health and CMV-seronegative.

The V and J genes are TRBV9 and TRBJ1-1; 8 nucleotides match TRBD1. Per the germline V gene, CDR1 is SGDLS and CDR2 is YYNGEE. The ends lost 0 bases at V and 8 bases at J; junction bases unmatched: 9. The length of the CDR3 is 15 residues. The CDR3 reads CASSVDQGALTEAFF. The CDR3 DNA sequence: TGTGCCAGCAGCGTAGATCAGGGGGCGCTTACCGAAGCTTTCTTT.

The rearrangement links TRBV28 to TRBJ1-1, with a possible D match to TRBD1 (5 bases). The CDR3 has 16 residues. CDR1 is MDHEN and CDR2 is SYDVKM in the germline V gene. V was trimmed by 2 bases and J by 5 bases, leaving 18 bases between them. The CDR3 DNA reads TGTGCCAGCAGTTTAGGTTCCGGGGGTAGATGGACTGAAGCTTTCTTT. Encoded protein: CASSLGSGGRWTEAFF. The full variable domain, rest sourced from reference TRBV28 and TRBJ1-1, is DVKVTQSSRYLVKRTGEKVFLECVQDMDHENMFWYRQDPGLGLRLIYFSYDVKMKEKGDIPEGYSVSREKKERFSLILESASTNQTSMYLCASSLGSGGRWTEAFFGQGTRLTVV.

This clone is a singleton in its sample. The V call is TRBV6-4, the J call TRBJ1-5; D possibly corresponds to TRBD1 (6 bases). This CDR3 contains 15 residues. V lost 5 bases, J lost 2 bases, and 13 bases lay in between. The germline V gene encodes CDR1 MRHNA and CDR2 SNTAGT. The chain's CDR3 is CASSRDTSGNQPQHF. DNA for the CDR3: TGTGCCAGCAGTCGGGACACTTCTGGCAATCAGCCCCAGCATTTT.

The chain combines TRBV19 with TRBJ2-2; 10 bases match TRBD1. The V and J ends lost 6 bases and 4 bases, in that order; junction bases with no gene match: 5. This CDR3 has 15 amino acids. CDR1 LNHDA and CDR2 SQIVND come from the germline V gene (reference sequence). The DNA for the CDR3 is TGTGCCAGTAGGAAGGGGACAGGGGTCACCGGGGAGCTGTTTTTT. This sequence encodes CASRKGTGVTGELFF.

The chain carries TRBV4-1 and TRBJ2-5, with a possible D match to TRBD2 (6 bases). Trimming shortened V by 1 base and J by 5 bases, and 14 bases separated the two germline ends. CDR3 length: 15 residues. Germline loops: CDR1 MGHRA, CDR2 YSYEKL. The CDR3 region is CASSQVRGSRETQYF. The CDR3 DNA reads TGCGCCAGCAGCCAAGTCCGGGGGTCGAGGGAGACCCAGTACTTC.

The table lists this clone with a few counts. The V and J genes are TRBV7-9 and TRBJ2-3; D uncertain. Germline-derived CDR1 and CDR2 are SEHNR and FQNEAQ (reference sequence). Between the trimmed V and J ends, which lost 1 base and 3 bases, there was a span of 8 bases. The CDR3 contains 14 residues. This CDR3 reads CASSLGAATDTQYF. The CDR3 DNA reads TGTGCCAGCAGCTTAGGCGCGGCGACAGATACGCAGTATTTT.

The rearrangement joins TRBV5-1 to TRBJ1-3, with a possible D match to TRBD1 (5 bases). This CDR3 is built from 18 residues. V was shortened by 0 bases and J by 2 bases, with 18 bases between the two germline ends. The germline gives CDR1 SGHRS, CDR2 YFSETQ. In DNA, the CDR3 is TGCGCCAGCAGCTTGGCCTCGGGGCCCACGGGGGCTGGAAACACCATATATTTT. It translates to CASSLASGPTGAGNTIYF.

This chain connects TRBV7-9 to TRBJ2-3, with a possible D match to TRBD1 (5 bases). CDR1 and CDR2 from the germline V gene are SEHNR and FQNEAQ (reference sequence). Trimming took 1 base from V and 6 from J, leaving 14 bases between them. The CDR3 has 15 amino acids. CDR3 protein: CASSLVGAPMDTQYF. CDR3 DNA: TGTGCCAGCAGCTTAGTTGGGGCGCCTATGGATACGCAGTATTTT.

V gene TRBV28 combines with J gene TRBJ1-1, with 7 bases aligning to TRBD1. CDR3 length: 16 amino acids. Trimming took 5 bases from V and 2 from J; bases not matched to a gene: 11. CDR1 and CDR2 (germline): MDHEN, SYDVKM. CDR3 sequence: CASSLLTGLSNTEAFF. CDR3 in DNA: TGTGCCAGCAGTCTTCTGACAGGGCTATCAAACACTGAAGCTTTCTTT.

This chain joins TRBV19 and TRBJ1-3; D not resolved. V gave up 3 bases and J gave up 3 bases, with 9 bases separating them. Germline loops: CDR1 LNHDA, CDR2 SQIVND (reference sequence). The CDR3 spans 14 residues. In nucleotides, the CDR3 is TGTGCCAGTAGTATTGCGATATTTGGAAACACCATATATTTT. This sequence encodes CASSIAIFGNTIYF.

The chain is built from TRBV6-1 and TRBJ2-7; maybe TRBD2 (5 bases). Germline CDR1 MNHNS, CDR2 SASEGT. Trimming removed 7 bases at V and 2 bases at J, with 12 bases between. The CDR3 runs 13 residues. CDR3 sequence reads: CASNRGPAYEQYF. CDR3 DNA sequence: TGTGCCAGCAATCGCGGGCCGGCCTACGAGCAGTACTTC.

V and J are TRBV28 and TRBJ2-3; 10 nucleotides align to TRBD2. The CDR3 has 17 residues. The junction had 13 bases not matched to a gene; V was cut back by 4 bases and J by 6 bases. Germline CDR1 is MDHEN and CDR2 is SYDVKM. CDR3 loop: CASSSLAGGLGWDTQYF. Here the CDR3 DNA reads TGTGCCAGCAGTTCTTTAGCGGGGGGCTTAGGTTGGGATACGCAGTATTTT. Drawing the rest from reference TRBV28 and TRBJ2-3, the complete variable domain is DVKVTQSSRYLVKRTGEKVFLECVQDMDHENMFWYRQDPGLGLRLIYFSYDVKMKEKGDIPEGYSVSREKKERFSLILESASTNQTSMYLCASSSLAGGLGWDTQYFGPGTRLTVL.

The rearrangement joins TRBV4-2 to TRBJ2-3; 9 nucleotides line up with TRBD2. The CDR3 sequence is 16 residues long. V shed 2 bases, J shed 3 bases, and the junction held 6 bases outside the gene matches. CDR1 is LGHNA, CDR2 YNFKEQ, per germline. CDR3: CASSQSGLAGTDTQYF. In DNA, the CDR3 is TGTGCCAGCAGCCAATCTGGGCTAGCGGGAACAGATACGCAGTATTTT.

The genes are TRBV28 and TRBJ1-1; D uncertain. The CDR3 contains 15 residues. V lost 5 bases to trimming and J lost 0 bases, with 13 bases between them. From germline, CDR1 is MDHEN and CDR2 SYDVKM. In DNA, the CDR3 is TGTGCCAGCAGTCTTCCCGGGAGTTTGAACACTGAAGCTTTCTTT. This sequence encodes CASSLPGSLNTEAFF.

Only one count was recorded for this clone. This chain joins TRBV12-2 and TRBJ1-2; TRBD1, the table's D call, lacks a check against the DNA. TRBV12-2 is an annotated pseudogene. This CDR3 has 18 residues. In nucleotides, the CDR3 is TGTGCAAGTCGAAGCTTATCGGGACAGGGGGAGACTAACTATGGCTACACCTTC. Translation: CASRSLSGQGETNYGYTF.

Only one count was recorded for this clone. The rearrangement links TRBV2 to TRBJ1-2; D remains unclear. This CDR3 is built from 12 residues. Trimming cost V 8 bases and J 8 bases, with 15 bases left between them. CDR1 is SNHLY and CDR2 is FYNNEI in the germline V gene. The CDR3 DNA reads TGTGCCAGCCGGGAGGAGGGTGGAGGCTACACCTTC. Amino acids: CASREEGGGYTF.

Notes on this clone: The junction departs from germline at one end; a sequencing error may be responsible. The chain has TRBV7-9 and TRBJ2-3; possibly TRBD2 for D (5 bases). CDR3 length: 14 residues. The germline V gene has CDR1 SEHNR and CDR2 FQNEAQ (reference sequence). The DNA for the CDR3 is TGTTCCAGCAGCTTAGGTCTAGCAGAAGATACGCAGTATTTT. Its protein product is CSSSLGLAEDTQYF. The variable domain in full, completed from reference TRBV7-9 and TRBJ2-3, reads DTGVSQNPRHKITKRGQNVTFRCDPISEHNRLYWYRQTLGQGPEFLTYFQNEAQLEKSRLLSDRFSAERPKGSFSTLEIQRTEQGDSAMYLCSSSLGLAEDTQYFGPGTRLTVL.

This clone was seen more than once but under ten times. The V gene is TRBV19, the J gene TRBJ2-1, with D possibly being TRBD1 (6 bases). V gave up 2 bases and J gave up 7 bases, with 12 bases separating them. Germline CDR1 LNHDA, CDR2 SQIVND (reference sequence). CDR3 length: 14 amino acids. For the CDR3, the DNA is TGTGCCAGTAGTATACGAGCAGGGGCTAATGAGCAGTTCTTC. Protein: CASSIRAGANEQFF.

V is TRBV5-8 and J is TRBJ2-1; 9 nucleotides match TRBD2. The CDR3 length is 17 residues. With V trimmed by 0 bases and J by 8 bases, 12 bases remained unmatched. Looked up from germline, CDR1 is SGHTS and CDR2 is YDEGEE. The CDR3 spells CASSLGSSGTLSDEQFF. The CDR3 nucleotides are TGTGCCAGCAGCTTGGGCTCTAGCGGGACGCTTTCCGATGAGCAGTTCTTC.

This clone was detected only a few times. The chain combines TRBV5-1 with TRBJ1-1; 7 bases map to TRBD1. The CDR3 has 15 residues. Germline V lookup: CDR1 SGHRS, CDR2 YFSETQ. Trimming removed 2 bases from V and 1 base from J; junction bases left unmatched: 5. The DNA of the CDR3 is TGCGCCAGCAGCTTCGTTGAGGGGGCGAACACTGAAGCTTTCTTT. Translation gives CASSFVEGANTEAFF.

In DNA, the CDR3 is TGTGCCAGTAGGGCGGACTCCTACTTCGCCTATGGCTACACCTTC. As protein: CASRADSYFAYGYTF. The gene calls are TRBV19 and TRBJ1-2; D uncertain. Trimming removed 6 bases at V and 4 bases at J, with 18 bases between. This CDR3 is built from 15 residues. Per germline, CDR1 LNHDA and CDR2 SQIVND (reference sequence).

The J gene is TRBJ2-6, the V gene TRBV2; no clear D gene. Trimming pared 8 bases from V and 0 bases from J, leaving 8 bases between. Looked up from germline, CDR1 is SNHLY and CDR2 is FYNNEI. The CDR3 runs to 14 residues. The CDR3 DNA reads as TGTGCCAGCGGGCAGAGCTCTGGGGCCAACGTCCTGACTTTC. Protein: CASGQSSGANVLTF.

CDR3 coding DNA: TGTGCCAGCAGGGCCCGGACTGTGAACACTGAAGCTTTCTTT. Translating gives CASRARTVNTEAFF. The chain has TRBV2 and TRBJ1-1; no definite D call. Deletions cut 6 bases from V and 0 bases from J, with 11 bases between. CDR3 length: 14 residues. Per germline, CDR1 SNHLY and CDR2 FYNNEI.

The chain employs TRBV6-5 and TRBJ1-3; D call uncertain. There are 15 residues in the CDR3. Germline loops: CDR1 MNHEY, CDR2 SVGAGI. Trimming shortened V by 2 bases and J by 0 bases, and 8 bases separated the two germline ends. As DNA, the CDR3 is TGTGCCAGCAGTTACGGGCAAAACTCTGGAAACACCATATATTTT. Protein sequence: CASSYGQNSGNTIYF.

The chain links TRBV27 to TRBJ2-3; 14 bases line up with TRBD2. The CDR3 length is 15 residues. The germline CDR1 and CDR2 sequences are MNHEY and SMNVEV (reference sequence). Losses at the gene ends were 7 bases for V and 4 bases for J; bases not matched to a gene: 4. CDR3 region: CASTGLAGGSDTQYF. CDR3 nucleotides: TGTGCCAGCACCGGACTAGCGGGAGGTTCAGATACGCAGTATTTT.

The gene calls are TRBV10-3 and TRBJ1-6, with D unresolved. This CDR3 spans 15 amino acids. The V end lost 0 bases, the J end lost 5 bases, and 8 bases lay between the germline ends. The germline V gene encodes CDR1 ENHRY and CDR2 SYGVKD. CDR3 region: CAISESPRNNSPLHF. CDR3 sequence (DNA): TGTGCCATCAGTGAGTCACCCAGGAATAATTCACCCCTCCACTTT.